These 32 T cell receptor beta chains came from one sample sequenced in a study of blood T cell repertoires in COVID-19. Measured with immunoSEQ multiplex PCR; TCRdb has only the in-frame clones, and not every one. This table has roughly 200,000 clones, about 82% appearing once. The sequenced sample consisted of peripheral blood. These receptors originate from a man between 65 and 85 years old with active or convalescent COVID-19.

As for this clone: Germline is not matched at one junction end, which may reflect a read error. For the CDR3, the DNA is TGTGCTAGCAGCTTAGGTCTTAGCGAGACCGGGGAGCTGTTTTTT. This gives the protein CASSLGLSETGELFF. This chain links TRBV7-7 with TRBJ2-2, with D possibly matching TRBD2 (5 bases). Germline V CDR1 and CDR2: SSHAT, FNYEAQ (reference sequence). The CDR3 length is 15 residues.

The chain links TRBV28 to TRBJ1-2; maybe TRBD1 (5 bases). Germline lookup yields CDR1 MDHEN and CDR2 SYDVKM. V dropped 10 bases and J dropped 6 bases, with 15 bases sitting between them. This CDR3 region has 12 residues. The chain's CDR3 is CATNQGGNGYTF. The CDR3 nucleotides are TGTGCCACCAACCAGGGAGGTAATGGCTACACCTTC.

V gene TRBV5-1 combines with J gene TRBJ2-3; 7 nucleotides line up with TRBD1. V dropped 4 bases and J dropped 1; count of bases not matched to a gene: 3. Germline V gives CDR1 SGHRS, CDR2 YFSETQ. The CDR3 runs 14 residues. CDR3 loop: CASSTGTGTDTQYF. The CDR3 DNA reads TGCGCCAGCAGCACTGGGACAGGCACAGATACGCAGTATTTT.

The chain combines TRBV30 with TRBJ1-4; D is possibly TRBD1 (6 bases). V was pared by 0 bases and J by 10 bases, with 18 bases between. The V gene's germline CDR1 is GTSNPN and CDR2 SVGIG (reference sequence). This CDR3 spans 15 amino acids. The chain's CDR3 is CAWSVGETRGGKLFF. For the CDR3, the DNA is TGTGCCTGGAGTGTTGGGGAGACGAGGGGGGGAAAACTGTTTTTT.

This clone was counted between two and nine times. This rearrangement joins TRBV28 to TRBJ1-5; D not resolved. This CDR3 is 15 amino acids long. Germline lookup yields CDR1 MDHEN and CDR2 SYDVKM. Trimming shortened V by 2 bases and J by 4 bases, and 12 bases separated the two germline ends. CDR3 sequence: CASSLAASTNQPQHF. The DNA for the CDR3 is TGTGCCAGCAGTTTAGCGGCATCTACTAATCAGCCCCAGCATTTT.

This chain links TRBV30 with TRBJ1-5; tentatively, D is TRBD1 (5 bases). This CDR3 contains 15 residues. Trimming removed 1 base at V and 2 bases at J, with 12 bases between. The germline V gene has CDR1 GTSNPN and CDR2 SVGIG (reference sequence). As DNA, the CDR3 is TGTGCCTGGAGTGGGGGCGCTAACGGCAATCAGCCCCAGCATTTT. Protein sequence: CAWSGGANGNQPQHF.

This chain links TRBV5-1 with TRBJ1-2, with D perhaps matching TRBD1 (6 bases). The CDR3 loop spans 13 amino acids. V lost 7 bases and J 4 bases, leaving 14 bases between the germline ends. In germline, CDR1 is SGHRS, CDR2 YFSETQ. CDR3 nucleotides: TGCGCCAGCGCCCGGCAGGGGTCCTATGGCTACACCTTC. Translated, it gives CASARQGSYGYTF.

The J gene is TRBJ2-3, the V gene TRBV10-2, with D perhaps matching TRBD2 (6 bases). The CDR3 consists of 12 residues. Germline-derived CDR1 and CDR2 are WSHSY and SAAADI. Trimming shortened V by 8 bases and J by 8 bases, and 14 bases separated the two germline ends. CDR3: CASGVGGSTQYF. The DNA of the CDR3 is TGCGCCAGCGGTGTGGGAGGTAGTACGCAGTATTTT.

V is TRBV6-5 and J is TRBJ2-2; possible D gene TRBD2, 6 bases. Trimming pared 3 bases from V and 4 bases from J, leaving 12 bases between. The CDR3 loop spans 15 amino acids. In germline, CDR1 is MNHEY, CDR2 SVGAGI. The CDR3 DNA is TGTGCCAGCAGTTATCGCGGGATGGGCACCGGGGAGCTGTTTTTT. Its translation is CASSYRGMGTGELFF.

In this sample, this clone turned up a few times. The V gene is TRBV7-2, the J gene TRBJ1-4, with D perhaps TRBD1 (5 bases). Germline-derived CDR1 and CDR2 are SGHTA and FQGNSA. With 1 base removed from V and 0 bases from J, the gap between germline ends came to 9 bases. The CDR3 has 16 amino acids. The CDR3 spells CASSLVSGATNEKLFF. The CDR3 DNA follows: TGTGCCAGCAGCTTAGTCTCGGGGGCAACTAATGAAAAACTGTTTTTT.

The chain links TRBV6-2 or TRBV6-3 to TRBJ2-7, with D hard to call. Germline V gene lookup returns CDR1 MNHEY and CDR2 SVGEGT. V was pared by 4 bases and J by 6 bases, with 7 bases between. CDR3 length: 11 amino acids. CDR3 sequence (DNA): TGTGCCAGCAGTTCCAACTCCGAGCAGTACTTC. Its protein is CASSSNSEQYF.

The CDR3 nucleotides read TGCAGTGCTAGTTACTGGGAGGGCCTCTACAATGAGCAGTTCTTC. Translation gives CSASYWEGLYNEQFF. The chain joins TRBV20-1 to TRBJ2-1; 7 nucleotides align to TRBD2. The junction had 8 bases not matched to a gene; V was cut back by 3 bases and J by 3 bases. Germline lookup yields CDR1 DFQATT and CDR2 SNEGSKA (reference sequence). The CDR3 consists of 15 residues.

The chain is built from TRBV5-1 and TRBJ1-2; D is undetermined. CDR1 and CDR2 from the germline V gene are SGHRS and YFSETQ. V lost 0 bases and J lost 3, with 9 bases in between. This CDR3 spans 14 amino acids. CDR3 protein: CASSLVQVDYGYTF. The CDR3 nucleotides read TGCGCCAGCAGCTTGGTTCAGGTTGACTATGGCTACACCTTC.

The rearrangement links TRBV11-2 to TRBJ2-7; maybe TRBD1 (6 bases). Germline V CDR1 and CDR2: SGHAT, FQNNGV. The CDR3 contains 15 residues. V lost 0 bases, J lost 2 bases, and 11 bases lay in between. The CDR3 protein is CASSLDLRGAYEQYF. The CDR3 region has the DNA TGTGCCAGCAGCTTAGACCTCAGGGGCGCCTACGAGCAGTACTTC.

This clone showed up just a few times. V gene TRBV5-6 combines with J gene TRBJ1-4, with D perhaps TRBD1 (6 bases). V was pared by 4 bases and J by 7 bases, with 11 bases between. The CDR3 spans 13 residues. Germline-derived CDR1 and CDR2 are SGHDT and YYEEEE. The chain's CDR3 is CASSAWTAEKLFF. The DNA of the CDR3 is TGTGCCAGCAGCGCCTGGACAGCTGAAAAACTGTTTTTT.

This clone appeared a single time. This chain uses TRBV11-3 with TRBJ2-2; possible D gene TRBD1, 5 bases. CDR3 length equals 17 residues. CDR1 and CDR2 (germline): SGHNT, YENEEA. Trimming took 1 base from V and 2 from J, leaving 14 bases between them. The DNA for the CDR3 is TGTGCCAGCAGCTTAGGAAAATTAACAGGAAACACCGGGGAGCTGTTTTTT. Translation: CASSLGKLTGNTGELFF.

V gene TRBV7-6 combines with J gene TRBJ2-3, with 14 bases matching TRBD2. Germline values: CDR1 SGHVS, CDR2 FNYEAQ. The CDR3 runs to 19 residues. The J segment lost 4 bases and the V segment lost 4 bases, leaving 13 bases of the junction unmatched. CDR3 in DNA: TGTGCCAGCAGCTCTTTTGAGGGACTAGCGGGGGCAAAGGCAGATACGCAGTATTTT. Its translation: CASSSFEGLAGAKADTQYF.

CDR3 protein: CASSGQGLRLGEKLFF. As DNA, the CDR3 is TGTGCCAGCAGTGGGCAGGGTTTACGACTAGGGGAAAAACTGTTTTTT. This chain connects TRBV2 to TRBJ1-4; weak D call: TRBD1 (5 bases). CDR1 is SNHLY, CDR2 FYNNEI, per germline. V lost 4 bases and J lost 8, with 20 bases in between. The CDR3 spans 16 residues.

With respect to this clone: Other DNA variants within this sample encode the same CDR3. V is TRBV18 and J is TRBJ2-3; 16 positions match TRBD2. The CDR3 runs to 18 residues. CDR1 and CDR2 (germline): KGHSH, LQKENI. The J segment lost 1 base and the V segment lost 3 bases, leaving 4 bases of the junction unmatched. Written as DNA, the CDR3 is TGTGCCAGCTCACCCCCGGGACTAGCGGGGGGGCGCACAGATACGCAGTATTTT. It translates to CASSPPGLAGGRTDTQYF.

The chain uses TRBV5-4 and TRBJ1-2; 10 bases agree with TRBD1. Germline-derived CDR1 and CDR2 are SGHNT and YYREEE (reference sequence). CDR3 length: 15 amino acids. The ends lost 4 bases at V and 3 bases at J; junction bases unmatched: 6. The CDR3: CASSGTGVRYYGYTF. CDR3 coding DNA: TGTGCCAGCAGCGGGACAGGGGTTCGTTACTATGGCTACACCTTC.

This clone was observed once. The gene calls are TRBV5-1 and TRBJ1-2; 8 bases map to TRBD1. The CDR3 consists of 15 residues. Germline CDR1 and CDR2: SGHRS and YFSETQ. V trimming: 4 bases; J trimming: 3 bases; junction bases outside the gene matches: 8. CDR3: CASSQDRAYDYGYTF. The CDR3 DNA reads TGCGCCAGCAGCCAGGACAGGGCGTACGACTATGGCTACACCTTC.

The rearrangement uses TRBV10-3 and TRBJ2-3; possible D gene TRBD1, 5 bases. The CDR3 has 16 amino acids. Looked up from germline, CDR1 is ENHRY and CDR2 is SYGVKD. The germline V and J ends were trimmed by 2 bases and 1 base, with 13 bases remaining between them. The CDR3 region has the DNA TGTGCCATCAGTGAGAAGGGGCTTGGGGGCACAGATACGCAGTATTTT. Protein: CAISEKGLGGTDTQYF.

J is TRBJ2-7 and V is TRBV6-1; D possibly corresponds to TRBD1 (7 bases). Germline CDR1 MNHNS, CDR2 SASEGT. Between the trimmed V and J ends, which lost 3 bases and 5 bases, there was a span of 17 bases. This CDR3 has 15 residues. The CDR3 reads CASSEVMVRGDEQYF. The CDR3 DNA sequence: TGTGCCAGCAGTGAGGTCATGGTCAGGGGGGACGAGCAGTACTTC.

The V call is TRBV13, the J call TRBJ2-5, with TRBD1 identical over 7 bases. V lost 1 base to trimming and J lost 5 bases; unmatched junction nucleotides: 10. The CDR3 sequence is 16 residues long. Germline values: CDR1 PRHDT, CDR2 FYEKMQ (reference sequence). The CDR3 region has the DNA TGTGCCAGCAGCTTAGCCCTAGGGGGCGTTGTGGAGACCCAGTACTTC. The encoded protein is CASSLALGGVVETQYF.

The chain joins TRBV5-4 to TRBJ1-6; TRBD1 aligns across 10 bases. The CDR3 contains 16 residues. Germline CDR1 is SGHNT and CDR2 is YYREEE (reference sequence). V lost 0 bases and J lost 10; bases outside the gene matches: 7. The CDR3: CASSLVGQGSGSPLHF. DNA for the CDR3: TGTGCCAGCAGCTTGGTGGGACAGGGGAGCGGGTCACCCCTCCACTTT.

V is TRBV6-5 and J is TRBJ2-7; D is possibly TRBD2 (5 bases). Germline values: CDR1 MNHEY, CDR2 SVGAGI. The CDR3 runs to 13 residues. V lost 6 bases to trimming and J lost 3 bases, with 12 bases between them. The chain's CDR3 is CASRRATNYEQYF. DNA of the CDR3: TGTGCCAGCAGGAGAGCGACTAACTACGAGCAGTACTTC.

The chain carries TRBV7-3 and TRBJ1-1; 7 positions agree with TRBD1. V lost 3 bases, J lost 8 bases, and 9 bases stayed unmatched. Germline CDR1 and CDR2: SGHTA and FQGTGA. The CDR3 length is 14 residues. In DNA form, the CDR3 reads TGTGCCAGCAGCTTGACAGGGTGGAGGCAAGAAGCTTTCTTT. This encodes CASSLTGWRQEAFF.

This clone was observed a single time. V is TRBV9 and J is TRBJ2-2; possible D gene TRBD1, 5 bases. Trimming pared 0 bases from V and 4 bases from J, leaving 10 bases between. Germline CDR1 is SGDLS and CDR2 is YYNGEE. The CDR3 length is 15 residues. CDR3 in amino acids: CASSVDGHSTGELFF. In DNA form, the CDR3 reads TGTGCCAGCAGCGTAGACGGACACAGCACCGGGGAGCTGTTTTTT.

This clone was detected ten times or more. The V and J genes are TRBV19 and TRBJ2-1; 12 nucleotides match TRBD2. Germline-derived CDR1 and CDR2 are LNHDA and SQIVND (reference sequence). After removal of 6 bases from V and 0 bases from J, the junction contained 3 bases not matched to a gene. This CDR3 spans 16 amino acids. The DNA for the CDR3 is TGTGCCAGTAGCCCTAGCGGGAGGGCCTCCTACAATGAGCAGTTCTTC. It encodes CASSPSGRASYNEQFF.

This clone has a single count. The genes are TRBV30 and TRBJ2-5; D unclear. Trimming removed 0 bases from V and 5 bases from J, with 10 bases in between. Germline V gene data show CDR1 as GTSNPN and CDR2 as SVGIG (reference sequence). The CDR3 is 13 amino acids. For the CDR3, the DNA is TGTGCCTGGAGTGTACTCCGTGAGGAGACCCAGTACTTC. Residues: CAWSVLREETQYF. Together with reference TRBV30 and TRBJ2-5, the CDR3 gives the full variable domain: SQTIHQWPATLVQPVGSPLSLECTVEGTSNPNLYWYRQAAGRGLQLLFYSVGIGQISSEVPQNLSASRPQDRQFILSSKKLLLSDSGFYLCAWSVLREETQYFGPGTRLLVL.

V usage is TRBV11-2 and J usage is TRBJ2-5; 10 positions match TRBD2. The germline gives CDR1 SGHAT, CDR2 FQNNGV. The V gene end was trimmed by 0 bases and the J gene end by 5 bases; junction bases not matched to a gene: 12. The CDR3 is 18 residues long. As DNA, the CDR3 is TGTGCCAGCAGCTTAGATCCTAGCGGGAGAACTGTCCGGGAGACCCAGTACTTC. Translation: CASSLDPSGRTVRETQYF.

The gene calls are TRBV5-1 and TRBJ1-3; TRBD1 matches 8 bases. Germline V CDR1 and CDR2: SGHRS, YFSETQ. The V segment lost 7 bases and the J segment 7 bases; nucleotides outside the gene matches: 7. This CDR3 contains 13 residues. The CDR3 loop reads CASSPDRENTIYF. CDR3 in DNA: TGCGCCAGCTCCCCGGACAGGGAGAACACCATATATTTT.